The subject of this entry is one TCR beta chain. V lost 3 bases to trimming and J lost 4 bases, with 15 bases between them. The CDR3 is made up of 15 amino acids. CDR1 is LNHNV, CDR2 YYDKDF, per germline (reference sequence). The sample belongs to a study of blood T cell repertoires in COVID-19. Assay: immunoSEQ multiplex PCR; the TCRdb copy retains only in-frame clones and omits some. The table has more than 90,000 clones, approximately 80% seen once. The sample was peripheral blood. This chain joins TRBV15 and TRBJ1-2, with D tentatively TRBD1 (6 bases). This receptor was identified in a man aged 65 to 79 with acute or convalescent COVID-19. In DNA form, the CDR3 reads TGTGCCACCAGCAGTGGACAGACTACCTTCTATGGCTACACCTTC. Amino acids: CATSSGQTTFYGYTF. Looking up the rest from reference TRBV15 and TRBJ1-2 gives the full variable domain: DAMVIQNPRYQVTQFGKPVTLSCSQTLNHNVMYWYQQKSSQAPKLLFHYYDKDFNNEADTPDNFQSRRPNTSFCFLDIRSPGLGDTAMYLCATSSGQTTFYGYTFGSGTRLTVV.